These 3 T cell receptor beta chains were all obtained from the same sample, sequenced in a study of T cells in Graves' hyperthyroidism and ophthalmopathy. RNA transcripts yielded amplified TCR beta CDR3 regions. TCR CDR3 regions were first amplified by RT-PCR with HTBI primers. Using its own MiXCR run on the multiplex PCR reads, TCRdb lists one record per CDR3 protein. The sample lists 700,000 or so distinct CDR3 sequences; 16% were seen once. Sequenced sample: blood. The source is a man aged 18 to 29 with Graves' hyperthyroidism.

This clonotype was picked up many times. The rearrangement links TRBV20-1 to TRBJ2-7; D might be TRBD1 or TRBD2, each matching 5 bases. V was trimmed by 5 bases and J by 2 bases, leaving 16 bases between them. The CDR3 has 14 residues. CDR1 DFQATT and CDR2 SNEGSKA come from the germline V gene (reference sequence). CDR3 DNA: TGCAGTGCTGGAGGTGGGGACGGGACCTACGAGCAGTACTTC. Its protein is CSAGGGDGTYEQYF.

Many counts were recorded for this clonotype. The CDR3 nucleotides read TGTGCCAGCAGCCAAGTGGCACAAGGGCCAGCCAACTATGGCTACACCTTC. Protein sequence: CASSQVAQGPANYGYTF. The chain joins TRBV3-1 to TRBJ1-2; no clear D. CDR1 is LGHDT and CDR2 is YNNKEL in the germline V gene (reference sequence). V shed 1 base and J shed 2 bases, with 17 bases lying between them. CDR3 length: 17 residues.

The gene calls are TRBV27 and TRBJ1-2, with D possibly being TRBD1 (5 bases). V gave up 3 bases and J gave up 4 bases, with 12 bases separating them. Germline V CDR1 and CDR2: MNHEY, SMNVEV (reference sequence). The CDR3 is 14 residues long. This chain's CDR3 is CASSLGPGFYGYTF. The CDR3, as DNA: TGTGCCAGCAGTTTGGGGCCAGGATTCTATGGCTACACCTTC.